The source of this T cell receptor beta chain is a study of blood T cell repertoires in COVID-19. Produced via immunoSEQ multiplex PCR; TCRdb's table is partial and in-frame only. The sample lists roughly 300,000 clones, 87% seen once, with under 6.5% in the top ten. The study counted Cohort 3 donors as recovered given two negative PCRs, clearance, or symptom resolution. Deletions cut 6 bases from V and 5 bases from J, with 16 bases between. The CDR3 consists of 14 residues. From germline, CDR1 is MNHEY and CDR2 SMNVEV (reference sequence). The sequenced sample was PBMCs or T cells enriched from blood (not recorded which). The genes are TRBV27 and TRBJ1-1; D gene uncertain. The source is a woman aged 25 to 39 who had recovered from COVID-19. DNA of the CDR3: TGTGCCAGCAGCAGAGTTGGCCTAGTGACTGAAGCTTTCTTT. Its protein product is CASSRVGLVTEAFF.